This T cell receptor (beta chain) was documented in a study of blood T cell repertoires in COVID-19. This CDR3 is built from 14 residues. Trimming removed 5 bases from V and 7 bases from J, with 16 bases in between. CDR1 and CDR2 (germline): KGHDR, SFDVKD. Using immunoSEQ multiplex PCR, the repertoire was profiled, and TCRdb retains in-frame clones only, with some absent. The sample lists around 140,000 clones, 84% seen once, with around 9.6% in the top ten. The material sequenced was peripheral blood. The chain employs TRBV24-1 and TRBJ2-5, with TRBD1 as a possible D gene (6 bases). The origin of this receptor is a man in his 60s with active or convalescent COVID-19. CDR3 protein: CATSAMGSRGTQYF. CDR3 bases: TGTGCCACCAGTGCCATGGGCTCCAGGGGGACCCAGTACTTC.